One sample yielded the 28 T cell receptor beta chains listed below, sequenced in a study of blood T cell repertoires in COVID-19. Some clones are missing from TCRdb's copy, which holds only in-frame ones; the method was immunoSEQ multiplex PCR. The data hold 150,000 to 200,000 clones, with roughly 85% observed a single time. The source material was peripheral blood. All receptors derive from a woman in her twenties or thirties with acute or convalescent COVID-19.

J is TRBJ1-1 and V is TRBV18, with TRBD1 matching 10 bases. CDR3 length: 15 amino acids. Germline trimming cut 6 bases from V and 11 bases from J; bases unmatched to any gene: 15. Germline CDR1 reads KGHSH; CDR2 reads LQKENI. The CDR3 loop reads CASSPPGGTGANAFF. The CDR3 DNA is TGTGCCAGCTCGCCTCCTGGGGGGACAGGGGCGAATGCTTTCTTT. The full variable domain, completed using reference TRBV18 and TRBJ1-1, is NAGVMQNPRHLVRRRGQEARLRCSPMKGHSHVYWYRQLPEEGLKFMVYLQKENIIDESGMPKERFSAEFPKEGPSILRIQQVVRGDSAAYFCASSPPGGTGANAFFGQGTRLTVV.

The rearrangement links TRBV13 to TRBJ1-2; D ambiguous. Germline CDR1 reads PRHDT; CDR2 reads FYEKMQ (reference sequence). Trimming cost V 2 bases and J 4 bases, with 8 bases left between them. The length of the CDR3 is 13 residues. The CDR3 nucleotides are TGTGCCAGCAGCTTAAACGGGTTCTATGGCTACACCTTC. Translation gives CASSLNGFYGYTF.

The chain carries TRBV11-2 and TRBJ2-3; 8 bases line up with TRBD2. The CDR3 sequence is 16 residues long. The V gene end was trimmed by 1 base and the J gene end by 0 bases; junction bases not matched to a gene: 3. Germline V gene data show CDR1 as SGHAT and CDR2 as FQNNGV. The CDR3 DNA sequence: TGTGCCAGCAGCTTAGCCGGGGGGGGTAGCACAGATACGCAGTATTTT. Amino acids: CASSLAGGGSTDTQYF.

CDR3 bases: TGTGCCAGCAGCTTGCCGACAGTCTTTAATGAAAAACTGTTTTTT. Translated, it gives CASSLPTVFNEKLFF. The chain uses TRBV5-8 and TRBJ1-4, with D perhaps TRBD1 (5 bases). CDR3 size: 15 residues. Trimming shortened V by 1 base and J by 4 bases, and 11 bases separated the two germline ends. Germline assignment: CDR1 SGHTS and CDR2 YDEGEE.

V gene TRBV24-1 combines with J gene TRBJ2-2; D ambiguous. The CDR3 is made up of 13 amino acids. V was shortened by 4 bases and J by 5 bases, with 7 bases between the two germline ends. Germline CDR1 and CDR2: KGHDR and SFDVKD. In DNA, the CDR3 is TGTGCCACCAGTGACCTATATACCGGGGAGCTGTTTTTT. Encoded protein: CATSDLYTGELFF.

The CDR3 DNA follows: TGTGCCAGCAGCCAAGAAAACAGCTATGGCTACACCTTC. This encodes CASSQENSYGYTF. V is TRBV14 and J is TRBJ1-2; D gene uncertain. Per germline, CDR1 SGHDN and CDR2 FVKESK. Trimming took 0 bases from V and 4 from J, leaving 6 bases between them. The CDR3 runs 13 residues.

J is TRBJ1-3 and V is TRBV5-5, with a weak D call TRBD1 (5 bases). Looked up from germline, CDR1 is SGHKS and CDR2 is YYEKEE (reference sequence). Trimming shortened V by 4 bases and J by 0 bases, and 11 bases separated the two germline ends. The CDR3 has 15 residues. CDR3 bases: TGTGCCAGCAGCAAGACAGCCTTCTCTGGAAACACCATATATTTT. It translates to CASSKTAFSGNTIYF. The full variable domain, with the rest looked up from reference TRBV5-5 and TRBJ1-3, is DAGVTQSPTHLIKTRGQQVTLRCSPISGHKSVSWYQQVLGQGPQFIFQYYEKEERGRGNFPDRFSARQFPNYSSELNVNALLLGDSALYLCASSKTAFSGNTIYFGEGSWLTVV.

This chain connects TRBV9 to TRBJ2-7, with D hard to call. V was trimmed by 0 bases and J by 2 bases, leaving 12 bases between them. CDR1 is SGDLS and CDR2 is YYNGEE in the germline V gene. The CDR3 is made up of 15 amino acids. DNA for the CDR3: TGTGCCAGCAGCGTAGAAGTGGCAGGCACCTACGAGCAGTACTTC. It encodes CASSVEVAGTYEQYF.

The chain has TRBV7-9 and TRBJ1-1; D gene ambiguous. The CDR3 contains 13 residues. CDR1 and CDR2 from the germline V gene are SEHNR and FQNEAQ (reference sequence). The V and J ends lost 5 bases and 3 bases respectively, with 10 bases between them. CDR3 nucleotides: TGTGCCAGCAGCATTTCGGCGGACACTGAAGCTTTCTTT. Translation: CASSISADTEAFF.

This clone was detected only a few times. The chain joins TRBV7-9 to TRBJ1-1; D remains unclear. V was clipped by 1 base and J by 6 bases, with 15 bases between them. The CDR3 runs to 15 residues. Per germline, CDR1 SEHNR and CDR2 FQNEAQ (reference sequence). CDR3 bases: TGTGCCAGCAGCTTAGGAGAGGGTCGAATCGCTGAAGCTTTCTTT. Its translation: CASSLGEGRIAEAFF.

The chain has TRBV7-8 and TRBJ2-7, with 9 bases fitting TRBD2. This CDR3 is 15 amino acids long. Germline V gives CDR1 SGHVS, CDR2 FQNEAQ. With V trimmed by 2 bases and J by 2 bases, 4 bases remained unmatched. CDR3 loop: CASSLIAGVAYEQYF. The CDR3 nucleotides are TGTGCCAGCAGCTTAATAGCGGGAGTCGCCTACGAGCAGTACTTC. The complete variable domain, with remaining parts taken from reference TRBV7-8 and TRBJ2-7, reads GAGVSQSPRYKVAKRGQDVALRCDPISGHVSLFWYQQALGQGPEFLTYFQNEAQLDKSGLPSDRFFAERPEGSVSTLKIQRTQQEDSAVYLCASSLIAGVAYEQYFGPGTRLTVT.

This clone was detected only a few times. In DNA, the CDR3 is TGCGCCAGCAGCGCCGACGGAGCCCTAAATGAAAAACTGTTTTTT. Protein sequence: CASSADGALNEKLFF. The rearrangement uses TRBV5-1 and TRBJ1-4; D gene ambiguous. CDR3 length: 15 residues. The ends were cut back, 4 bases at V and 5 bases at J, with 15 bases in the middle. CDR1 and CDR2 (germline): SGHRS, YFSETQ.

The chain combines TRBV4-2 with TRBJ2-5; 9 nucleotides align to TRBD1. The germline gives CDR1 LGHNA, CDR2 YNFKEQ. The CDR3 sequence is 16 residues long. V lost 0 bases, J lost 1 base, and 3 bases stayed unmatched. CDR3 coding DNA: TGTGCCAGCAGCCAAGACTGGGACAGGGCCCAAGAGACCCAGTACTTC. As protein: CASSQDWDRAQETQYF.

This sequence joins TRBV5-1 and TRBJ2-1; 12 nucleotides match TRBD2. V dropped 0 bases and J dropped 6; count of bases not matched to a gene: 4. From germline, CDR1 is SGHRS and CDR2 YFSETQ. The CDR3 length is 16 residues. The CDR3 region has the DNA TGCGCCAGCAGCTTGGTTCTAGCGGGAGGGCCCAATGAGCAGTTCTTC. The encoded protein is CASSLVLAGGPNEQFF.

The J gene is TRBJ1-5, the V gene TRBV30; D call uncertain. This CDR3 is built from 13 residues. Germline V CDR1 and CDR2: GTSNPN, SVGIG (reference sequence). Trimming shortened V by 0 bases and J by 11 bases, and 14 bases separated the two germline ends. Here the CDR3 reads CAWSVGLREAQHF. DNA of the CDR3: TGTGCCTGGAGTGTAGGACTGCGGGAGGCCCAGCATTTT.

The CDR3 loop reads CASSLNAELTATNEKLFF. The CDR3 DNA sequence: TGTGCCAGCAGCTTGAACGCCGAACTGACAGCAACTAATGAAAAACTGTTTTTT. The chain uses TRBV5-5 and TRBJ1-4; tentatively, D is TRBD1 (5 bases). CDR1 is SGHKS, CDR2 YYEKEE, per germline (reference sequence). The CDR3 totals 18 residues. V was cut by 1 base and J by 0 bases, with 16 bases left in between.

This clone was seen a few times. The chain employs TRBV4-3 and TRBJ1-6; TRBD1 aligns across 7 bases. Germline loops: CDR1 LGHNA, CDR2 YSLEER. This CDR3 has 15 residues. V shed 4 bases, J shed 6 bases, and the junction held 6 bases outside the gene matches. The CDR3 here is CASSRADRVNSPLHF. In DNA, the CDR3 is TGCGCCAGCAGCCGCGCAGACAGGGTTAATTCACCCCTCCACTTT.

CDR3 in amino acids: CASSPQQYRGWQYF. The CDR3 nucleotides read TGTGCCAGCAGTCCTCAACAGTACAGGGGGTGGCAGTACTTC. V gene TRBV27 combines with J gene TRBJ2-7; 8 bases map to TRBD1. The germline V gene encodes CDR1 MNHEY and CDR2 SMNVEV (reference sequence). The V and J ends lost 5 bases and 9 bases, in that order; junction bases with no gene match: 12. The CDR3 totals 14 residues.

The CDR3 DNA sequence: TGTGCCAGCAGTTACCGAACAGGGGGCGACACTGAAGCTTTCTTT. Translated, it gives CASSYRTGGDTEAFF. The rearrangement links TRBV6-5 to TRBJ1-1, with TRBD1 matching over 9 bases. J was trimmed by 3 bases and V by 2 bases; bases with no gene match: 4. The germline gives CDR1 MNHEY, CDR2 SVGAGI. CDR3 length: 15 amino acids.

This clone was observed a few times. V is TRBV15 and J is TRBJ1-5; 9 nucleotides agree with TRBD1. From germline, CDR1 is LNHNV and CDR2 YYDKDF (reference sequence). The CDR3 loop spans 16 amino acids. V was clipped by 0 bases and J by 2 bases; unmatched bases: 2. CDR3 nucleotide sequence: TGTGCCACCAGCAGAGAGAGGACAGGGGGCAATCAGCCCCAGCATTTT. Protein: CATSRERTGGNQPQHF.

This chain links TRBV10-1 with TRBJ1-3; tentative D call: TRBD1 (5 bases). Germline values: CDR1 WNHNN, CDR2 SYGVQD (reference sequence). CDR3 length equals 12 residues. V was cut by 8 bases and J by 4 bases, with 9 bases left in between. The DNA of the CDR3 is TGCGCCAGCGGCCCAGGGGGAAACACCATATATTTT. Its translation is CASGPGGNTIYF.

The genes are TRBV7-6 and TRBJ2-3; the D gene is possibly TRBD2 (5 bases). The V and J ends lost 4 bases and 4 bases respectively, with 15 bases between them. Germline V gives CDR1 SGHVS, CDR2 FNYEAQ. The length of the CDR3 is 15 residues. As DNA, the CDR3 is TGTGCCAGCAGCTCAGCTCAGGAGGTCCCAGATACGCAGTATTTT. Protein sequence: CASSSAQEVPDTQYF.

This clone was found once. V usage is TRBV28 and J usage is TRBJ2-3; no clear D. Germline loops: CDR1 MDHEN, CDR2 SYDVKM. Trimming cost V 3 bases and J 0 bases, with 16 bases left between them. The CDR3 consists of 17 residues. The DNA of the CDR3 is TGTGCCAGCAGTTTGGGTTTACGCGGAACTAGCACAGATACGCAGTATTTT. Translated: CASSLGLRGTSTDTQYF. Looking up the rest from reference TRBV28 and TRBJ2-3 gives the full variable domain: DVKVTQSSRYLVKRTGEKVFLECVQDMDHENMFWYRQDPGLGLRLIYFSYDVKMKEKGDIPEGYSVSREKKERFSLILESASTNQTSMYLCASSLGLRGTSTDTQYFGPGTRLTVL.

The V gene is TRBV7-8, the J gene TRBJ1-2; tentative D call: TRBD1 (5 bases). Germline assignment: CDR1 SGHVS and CDR2 FQNEAQ. Trimming cost V 5 bases and J 0 bases, with 16 bases left between them. This CDR3 spans 16 amino acids. For the CDR3, the DNA is TGTGCCAGCAGCCCCCGGACCCGGGACTCTAACTATGGCTACACCTTC. This sequence encodes CASSPRTRDSNYGYTF.

The V call is TRBV7-9, the J call TRBJ1-1; D is ambiguous. The CDR3 is 14 residues long. The germline V gene has CDR1 SEHNR and CDR2 FQNEAQ (reference sequence). The V and J ends lost 5 bases and 6 bases respectively, with 16 bases between them. DNA of the CDR3: TGTGCCAGCAGCCCCGGGATGACTGGGGCTGAAGCTTTCTTT. Protein sequence: CASSPGMTGAEAFF.

The chain carries TRBV4-1 and TRBJ1-1, with 10 bases matching TRBD1. CDR3 length: 17 amino acids. Germline CDR1 reads MGHRA; CDR2 reads YSYEKL. Losses at the gene ends were 1 base for V and 6 bases for J; bases not matched to a gene: 11. This chain's CDR3 is CASSQAPSRDRGAEAFF. CDR3 in DNA: TGCGCCAGCAGCCAAGCCCCGTCCCGGGACAGGGGAGCTGAAGCTTTCTTT.

This sequence joins TRBV9 and TRBJ1-1; D is ambiguous. Germline V gives CDR1 SGDLS, CDR2 YYNGEE. CDR3 length: 15 residues. The V end was cut by 4 bases, the J end by 3 bases, with 16 bases between. For the CDR3, the DNA is TGTGCCAGCAGCACCCTCGATGGCGGGGACACTGAAGCTTTCTTT. Amino acid sequence: CASSTLDGGDTEAFF. Drawing the rest from reference TRBV9 and TRBJ1-1, the complete variable domain is DSGVTQTPKHLITATGQRVTLRCSPRSGDLSVYWYQQSLDQGLQFLIQYYNGEERAKGNILERFSAQQFPDLHSELNLSSLELGDSALYFCASSTLDGGDTEAFFGQGTRLTVV.

The chain links TRBV6-5 to TRBJ2-3, with 14 positions matching TRBD2. CDR1 is MNHEY, CDR2 SVGAGI, per germline. This CDR3 is 15 amino acids long. V lost 6 bases, J lost 7 bases, and 6 bases stayed unmatched. The DNA of the CDR3 is TGTGCCAGCAGGCCGACTAGCGGGAGGGCAAATACGCAGTATTTT. It specifies CASRPTSGRANTQYF.